This is a list of T cell receptor beta chains from one sample in a study of a mutant IDH1 vaccine in newly diagnosed glioma. TCRdb's table, derived via immunoSEQ multiplex PCR, lists solely in-frame clones and lacks some. The repertoire holds around 50,000 clones, with 80% to 90% as singletons. Sequences were derived from PBMCs, sampled from a glioma patient treated with radiotherapy, temozolomide or both. The source is a man aged 35-49 years with glioma. CDR3s include the opening cysteine and the closing phenylalanine or tryptophan. The order of the fields is J gene, V gene, clone size, D gene, CDR3 DNA, CDR3 protein. The D gene is left open where the match is weak. Not all rows give a size; the values are once, few, many and, for expanded clones, a class.

TRBJ2-4,TRBV7-6,-,-,TGTGCCAGCAGCTCACTCCGGGGGTCGCCGCACATTCAGTACTTC,CASSSLRGSPHIQYF
TRBJ2-1,TRBV7-9,-,-,TGTGCCAGCAGCCATACTAGCTTTCCAAACAATGAGCAGTTCTTC,CASSHTSFPNNEQFF
TRBJ2-1,TRBV6-4,-,-,TGTGCCAGCAGCCTAAATGGCTACCTGAATGAGCAGTTCTTC,CASSLNGYLNEQFF
TRBJ2-1,TRBV7-8,-,TRBD2,TGTGCCAGCAGCTTAGGGTCGAGCGGGGGACACTACAATGAGCAGTTCTTC,CASSLGSSGGHYNEQFF
TRBJ2-1,TRBV25-1,-,-,TGTGCCAGCAGCAAGTCAGTCTCACTCCGGAATGAGCAGTTCTTC,CASSKSVSLRNEQFF
TRBJ1-5,TRBV19,-,-,TGTGCCAGTCGGGGGACCAGCCTTAGCAATCAGCCCCAGCATTTT,CASRGTSLSNQPQHF
TRBJ2-7,TRBV7-2,few,TRBD1,TGTGCCAGCAGCACCAGGGGGCTCTACGAGCAGTACTTC,CASSTRGLYEQYF
TRBJ1-1,TRBV29-1,-,TRBD1,TGCAGCGCCCCGGGACAGCCCAACACTGAAGCTTTCTTT,CSAPGQPNTEAFF
TRBJ2-1,TRBV7-9,-,-,TGTGCCAGCAGCCCGGGAGTATACAATGAGCAGTTCTTC,CASSPGVYNEQFF
TRBJ2-5,TRBV9,-,-,TGTGCCAGCAGCGTAGGATTTGGGGAGTTGGAGACCCAGTACTTC,CASSVGFGELETQYF
TRBJ2-7,TRBV7-2,-,-,TGTGCCAGCAGCTTGGGAACGCAGCCCTCCTACGAGCAGTACTTC,CASSLGTQPSYEQYF
TRBJ2-3,TRBV2,-,-,TGTGCCAGCGCCCAACCTAGCTCGGCCCGCACAGATACGCAGTATTTT,CASAQPSSARTDTQYF
TRBJ2-7,TRBV29-1,-,-,TGCAGCGTTGCTGTCGAAAACTACGAGCAGTACTTC,CSVAVENYEQYF
TRBJ1-1,TRBV15,-,-,TGTGCCACCTCGTGGGACACGAACACTGAAGCTTTCTTT,CATSWDTNTEAFF
TRBJ2-3,TRBV5-1,once,-,TGCGCCAGCAGCTTGGTCGGAGGGTCAGATACGCAGTATTTT,CASSLVGGSDTQYF
TRBJ1-5,TRBV6-1,-,TRBD1,TGTGCCAGCAGTGAAGGAACCGGGACAGGGGTTACTCCCCAGCATTTT,CASSEGTGTGVTPQHF
TRBJ2-7,TRBV7-9,-,TRBD1,TGTGCCAGCAGACAAGGACAGGACTCCTACGAGCAGTACTTC,CASRQGQDSYEQYF
TRBJ2-2,TRBV7-9,few,TRBD2,TGTGCCAGCGAATCGGGAGGGGGGGCGAGGACCGGGGAGCTGTTTTTT,CASESGGGARTGELFF
TRBJ2-7,TRBV5-4,-,-,TGTGCCAGCAGCTCTACAGCGTACTCCTACGAGCAGTACTTC,CASSSTAYSYEQYF
TRBJ1-2,TRBV2,-,-,TGTGCCAGCAGTGTCGGGACACCTTACTACACCTTC,CASSVGTPYYTF
TRBJ2-5,TRBV5-1,-,-,TGCGCCAGCAGCGGGGGGTCAGAGACCCAGTACTTC,CASSGGSETQYF
TRBJ2-1,TRBV5-1,-,TRBD2,TGCGCCAGCAGCTTTTCGGAGCGGGAGCCTCAGTTCTTC,CASSFSEREPQFF
TRBJ2-7,TRBV27,-,-,TGTGCCAGCAGTTTATCGAGAGGGGTCACCTACGAGCAGTACTTC,CASSLSRGVTYEQYF
TRBJ1-2,TRBV5-1,-,-,TGCGCCAGCAGCAAGATAGACCTCGAATACACCTTC,CASSKIDLEYTF
TRBJ2-2,TRBV6-1,-,TRBD1,TGTGCCAGCAGAGAGACAGGGGGAATCACCGGGGAGCTGTTTTTT,CASRETGGITGELFF
TRBJ2-3,TRBV27,-,-,TGTGCCAGCACCCCGAGTGTCGGCGGCACAGATACGCAGTATTTT,CASTPSVGGTDTQYF
TRBJ2-3,TRBV5-1,-,-,TGCGCCAGCAGCTTGGCACAGGGAGGGGGCACAGATACGCAGTATTTT,CASSLAQGGGTDTQYF
TRBJ1-2,TRBV5-5,-,TRBD1,TGTGCCAGCAGCTTAGACTACAGGGGAAGCTATGGCTACACCTTC,CASSLDYRGSYGYTF
TRBJ2-5,TRBV29-1,once,-,TGCAGCGCTGATCCGGGGGAGACCCAGTACTTC,CSADPGETQYF
TRBJ1-3,TRBV19,-,-,TGTGCCAGTAGTATTAAGGACACCATATATTTT,CASSIKDTIYF
TRBJ1-1,TRBV6-6,once,-,TGTGCCCACGGAAAGGGTGTTGGCTCTGAAGCTTTCTTT,CAHGKGVGSEAFF
TRBJ1-1,TRBV5-5,-,-,TGTGCCAGCAGCTTGGACCCGGGGAGGGCTGAAGCTTTCTTT,CASSLDPGRAEAFF
TRBJ1-3,TRBV5-5,-,-,TGTGCCAGCAGCCTACTACAGGGTGCGGGAAACACCATATATTTT,CASSLLQGAGNTIYF
TRBJ2-1,TRBV13,-,TRBD2,TGTGCCAGCAGCTTATTCATCGGAGCGGGAGTACGGGAGCAGTTCTTC,CASSLFIGAGVREQFF
TRBJ1-4,TRBV2,-,TRBD1,TGTGCCAGCGACAGGGCGGTTGAAAAACTGTTTTTT,CASDRAVEKLFF
TRBJ1-3,TRBV4-2,-,-,TGTGCCAGCAGCCGTGGTTCCTCTGGAAACACCATATATTTT,CASSRGSSGNTIYF
TRBJ2-2,TRBV5-4,-,TRBD2,TGTGCCAGCAGCTTGGTTGGCGGGAGGGCCACCGGGGAGCTGTTTTTT,CASSLVGGRATGELFF
TRBJ2-1,TRBV4-2,-,TRBD2,TGTGCCAGCAGCCAAGATTTCAGCGGGAGGACCTACTACAATGAGCAGTTCTTC,CASSQDFSGRTYYNEQFF
TRBJ2-1,TRBV10-3,-,TRBD1,TGTGCCATCAGGACAGGGTATGAGCAGTTCTTC,CAIRTGYEQFF
TRBJ2-5,TRBV5-4,-,-,TGTGCCAGCAGCTTTTCAGGGGCTCCGGTGACCCAGTACTTC,CASSFSGAPVTQYF
TRBJ2-1,TRBV19,-,-,TGTGCCAGTAGTATAGCTCGGATGGGGAATGAGCAGTTCTTC,CASSIARMGNEQFF
TRBJ1-3,TRBV5-1,-,-,TGCGCCAGCAGCCCCGGCCCCTCGGGGGGAAACACCATATATTTT,CASSPGPSGGNTIYF
TRBJ2-1,TRBV19,-,TRBD1,TGTGCCAGTAGTCCCGGGACAGGGGGCATAAATGAGCAGTTCTTC,CASSPGTGGINEQFF
TRBJ2-1,TRBV6-6,-,TRBD2,TGTGCCAGCAGTACGCCCAGAGCGGGAGGGTTCAATGAGCAGTTCTTC,CASSTPRAGGFNEQFF
TRBJ1-1,TRBV27,-,-,TGTGCCAGCTCCCTAACGGGCCAAGGCGGAGAAGCTTTCTTT,CASSLTGQGGEAFF
TRBJ2-7,TRBV5-1,-,-,TGCGCCAGCAGCTTGGCCCCAGGGGAAGGGGAGTACTTC,CASSLAPGEGEYF
TRBJ2-1,TRBV27,-,-,TGTGCCAGCAGTGACGGGAGTAACTACAATGAGCAGTTCTTC,CASSDGSNYNEQFF
TRBJ1-2,TRBV18,-,-,TGTGCCAGCTCACCAAAGAACCGGGGCCCGAATGACTACACCTTC,CASSPKNRGPNDYTF
TRBJ2-5,TRBV5-1,-,-,TGCGCCAGCAGCTTGGGGTCTGGGGATCAAGAGACCCAGTACTTC,CASSLGSGDQETQYF